The 27 T cell receptor beta chains below were found in one sample sequenced in a study of CD8+ T cells in alopecia areata. Sequencing templates came from extracted RNA that was reverse transcribed into cDNA. The table came from immunoSEQ multiplex PCR; TCRdb's copy has only in-frame clones and leaves some out. The repertoire holds over 100,000 clones, about 47% seen once, with 15% to 20% in the top ten. Sequences were derived from CD8+ T cells sorted from blood, sampled at week 0. The receptor source for this set is a human donor with alopecia areata.

The rearrangement links TRBV15 to TRBJ2-5, with D possibly TRBD1 on 5 matching bases. The CDR3 consists of 13 residues. Germline V lookup: CDR1 LNHNV, CDR2 YYDKDF (reference sequence). Trimming took 4 bases from V and 3 from J, leaving 9 bases between them. CDR3 sequence (DNA): TGTGCCACCAGCAACAGGATGGAAGAGACCCAGTACTTC. Translated: CATSNRMEETQYF. Based on the CDR3 plus reference TRBV15 and TRBJ2-5, the full variable domain is DAMVIQNPRYQVTQFGKPVTLSCSQTLNHNVMYWYQQKSSQAPKLLFHYYDKDFNNEADTPDNFQSRRPNTSFCFLDIRSPGLGDTAMYLCATSNRMEETQYFGPGTRLLVL.

This clone has just a few counts. The chain is built from TRBV27 and TRBJ1-1; 7 bases fit TRBD1. V gave up 4 bases and J gave up 7 bases; unmatched junction bases: 12. This CDR3 is built from 15 residues. Germline V gene sequence: CDR1 MNHEY, CDR2 SMNVEV (reference sequence). For the CDR3, the DNA is TGTGCCAGCAGTTACAGGGACAGTTCGGACAGTGAAGCTTTCTTT. Translated: CASSYRDSSDSEAFF.

The rearrangement uses TRBV9 and TRBJ2-6; the D gene is possibly TRBD2 (5 bases). Trimming left V 0 bases short and J 4 bases short, with 11 bases between. The germline V gene encodes CDR1 SGDLS and CDR2 YYNGEE. The CDR3 contains 16 residues. The CDR3 sequence is CASSVARVSGANVLTF. The CDR3 nucleotides are TGTGCCAGCAGCGTAGCGAGGGTGTCAGGGGCCAACGTCCTGACTTTC.

This chain connects TRBV27 to TRBJ1-2; D remains unclear. Germline V gene sequence: CDR1 MNHEY, CDR2 SMNVEV (reference sequence). Trimming removed 3 bases at V and 8 bases at J, with 16 bases between. The CDR3 sequence is 14 residues long. The DNA of the CDR3 is TGTGCCAGCAGTTTCTTGGAGGGATTTGAAGGCTACACCTTC. Amino acids: CASSFLEGFEGYTF.

The chain couples TRBV11-2 to TRBJ2-7; D possibly corresponds to TRBD2 (7 bases). V was trimmed by 0 bases and J by 5 bases, leaving 11 bases between them. The CDR3 has 14 residues. Germline V CDR1 and CDR2: SGHAT, FQNNGV. The chain's CDR3 is CASSLDGGADEQYF. In nucleotides, the CDR3 is TGTGCCAGCAGCTTAGATGGGGGGGCGGACGAGCAGTACTTC.

In its sample, this clone was seen once. The rearrangement links TRBV7-8 to TRBJ2-1; D is unresolved. Germline V gene sequence: CDR1 SGHVS, CDR2 FQNEAQ. The CDR3 sequence is 12 residues long. The ends were cut back, 6 bases at V and 5 bases at J, with 8 bases in the middle. The DNA of the CDR3 is TGTGCCAGCAGTCTATATCACAATGAGCAGTTCTTC. This encodes CASSLYHNEQFF.

This clone appeared a few times. The rearrangement links TRBV18 to TRBJ2-1; the D is unclear. Germline CDR1 reads KGHSH; CDR2 reads LQKENI. This CDR3 is 13 amino acids long. Trimming took 5 bases from V and 4 from J, leaving 9 bases between them. CDR3 nucleotides: TGTGCCAGCTCAGAAGACACATACAATGAGCAGTTCTTC. Amino acid sequence: CASSEDTYNEQFF.

J is TRBJ2-7 and V is TRBV6-5, with TRBD1 identical over 7 bases. This CDR3 has 16 amino acids. V lost 3 bases and J lost 0; bases outside the gene matches: 8. CDR1 is MNHEY, CDR2 SVGAGI, per germline. CDR3 nucleotide sequence: TGTGCCAGCAGTTATTCTTCACAGGGGATCTCCTACGAGCAGTACTTC. It encodes CASSYSSQGISYEQYF.

In this sample, this clone turned up a few times. This sequence is one base from a far larger clone and is likely a read error. V and J are TRBV7-8 and TRBJ2-7, with D hard to call. CDR1 is SGHVS and CDR2 is FQNEAQ in the germline V gene. The length of the CDR3 is 12 residues. Trimming removed 5 bases at V and 0 bases at J, with 5 bases between. The CDR3 region is CASSPSSYEQYF. The CDR3 DNA reads TGTGCCAGCAGCCCGAGCTCCTACGAGCAGTACTTC. Full variable domain (rest looked up from reference TRBV7-8 and TRBJ2-7): GAGVSQSPRYKVAKRGQDVALRCDPISGHVSLFWYQQALGQGPEFLTYFQNEAQLDKSGLPSDRFFAERPEGSVSTLKIQRTQQEDSAVYLCASSPSSYEQYFGPGTRLTVT.

This clone was found a few times. The chain is built from TRBV19 and TRBJ1-1; D call uncertain. This CDR3 contains 11 residues. V was clipped by 9 bases and J by 5 bases, with 10 bases between them. Germline CDR1 is LNHDA and CDR2 is SQIVND (reference sequence). CDR3 amino acids: CASPKGTEAFF. The CDR3 region has the DNA TGTGCCAGCCCTAAAGGAACTGAAGCTTTCTTT.

This chain uses TRBV29-1 with TRBJ2-3; D unresolved. Germline assignment: CDR1 SQVTM and CDR2 ANQGSEA. V was cut by 7 bases and J by 9 bases, with 17 bases left in between. This CDR3 has 12 amino acids. In DNA, the CDR3 is TGCAGCGCTGGGGATCAGGACGGCACGCAGTATTTT. Amino acid sequence: CSAGDQDGTQYF.

For this clone: Compared with germline, one end of the junction differs, possibly owing to a read error. This chain joins TRBV27 and TRBJ2-1, with 7 bases identical to TRBD2. The CDR3 contains 16 residues. CDR1 and CDR2 from the germline V gene are MNHEY and SMNVEV (reference sequence). CDR3 DNA: TGTGCCAGCACTTTAAGCGGGAAGAGCTCCTACAATGAGCAGTTCTTC. Translating it yields CASTLSGKSSYNEQFF.

The chain joins TRBV4-1 to TRBJ1-5, with TRBD1 identical over 10 bases. The CDR3 contains 16 residues. In germline, CDR1 is MGHRA, CDR2 YSYEKL. V dropped 0 bases and J dropped 5; count of bases not matched to a gene: 4. CDR3 loop: CASSQDQGQGYQPQHF. For the CDR3, the DNA is TGCGCCAGCAGCCAAGATCAGGGACAGGGGTATCAGCCCCAGCATTTT.

This sequence joins TRBV18 and TRBJ1-5; TRBD1 might be the D (5 bases). CDR1 and CDR2 (germline): KGHSH, LQKENI. CDR3 length: 12 residues. The V gene lost 0 bases and the J gene lost 9 bases, with 6 bases spanning the gap. Here the CDR3 DNA reads TGTGCCAGCTCACCACCGAGGGGGCCCCAGCATTTT. It specifies CASSPPRGPQHF.

The gene calls are TRBV30 and TRBJ1-6; D is undetermined. The CDR3 totals 13 residues. V was shortened by 7 bases and J by 10 bases, with 17 bases between the two germline ends. The germline CDR1 and CDR2 sequences are GTSNPN and SVGIG (reference sequence). The CDR3 DNA sequence: TGTGCCTCGGAAGTCGGGGAGAGGTCACCCCTCCACTTT. Its translation: CASEVGERSPLHF. Drawing the rest from reference TRBV30 and TRBJ1-6, the complete variable domain is SQTIHQWPATLVQPVGSPLSLECTVEGTSNPNLYWYRQAAGRGLQLLFYSVGIGQISSEVPQNLSASRPQDRQFILSSKKLLLSDSGFYLCASEVGERSPLHFGNGTRLTVT.

This clone has just a few counts. The chain links TRBV5-1 to TRBJ2-5, with 7 bases that match TRBD1. Trimming cost V 1 base and J 2 bases; bases outside gene matches: 2. The CDR3 runs 14 residues. Germline CDR1 reads SGHRS; CDR2 reads YFSETQ. The chain's CDR3 is CASSLMGQQETQYF. As DNA, the CDR3 is TGCGCCAGCAGCTTGATGGGACAGCAAGAGACCCAGTACTTC.

The CDR3 loop reads CSVEEEGRERSTEAFF. CDR3 coding DNA: TGCAGCGTTGAAGAGGAGGGCAGGGAGCGTAGCACTGAAGCTTTCTTT. The V call is TRBV29-1, the J call TRBJ1-1, with D possibly being TRBD1 (5 bases). Trimming removed 0 bases at V and 4 bases at J, with 18 bases between. The CDR3 is 16 residues long. Per germline, CDR1 SQVTM and CDR2 ANQGSEA.

The rearrangement joins TRBV25-1 to TRBJ1-1, with D unresolved. Germline V gives CDR1 MGHDK, CDR2 SYGVNS. The V end lost 2 bases, the J end lost 1 base, and 8 bases lay between the germline ends. This CDR3 contains 14 residues. CDR3 sequence reads: CASSEIEGNTEAFF. DNA of the CDR3: TGTGCCAGCAGTGAAATCGAGGGGAACACTGAAGCTTTCTTT.

The rearrangement uses TRBV4-3 and TRBJ1-4; a possible D gene is TRBD1 (5 bases). The V end lost 3 bases, the J end lost 8 bases, and 13 bases lay between the germline ends. The CDR3 is 14 residues long. Germline CDR1 LGHNA, CDR2 YSLEER. The CDR3 DNA sequence: TGCGCCAGCAGCCAGTGGGACGGCGGCGAAAAACTGTTTTTT. Translated, it gives CASSQWDGGEKLFF.

As for this clone: The sample holds other DNA sequences that translate to the same CDR3. V is TRBV9 and J is TRBJ2-3; D uncertain. Germline lookup yields CDR1 SGDLS and CDR2 YYNGEE. Trimming removed 4 bases at V and 4 bases at J, with 7 bases between. The CDR3 runs to 12 residues. This CDR3 reads CASSRSADTQYF. The CDR3 DNA reads TGTGCCAGCAGCCGTAGTGCAGATACGCAGTATTTT.

This clone was counted only a few times. The chain employs TRBV27 and TRBJ2-3; TRBD1 agrees at 8 bases. V shed 3 bases and J 4 bases; nucleotides not matched to a gene: 6. The CDR3 has 15 residues. Germline V lookup: CDR1 MNHEY, CDR2 SMNVEV (reference sequence). The CDR3 DNA reads as TGTGCCAGCAGTTTTTTCCAGGGGGCCGCAGATACGCAGTATTTT. Its protein is CASSFFQGAADTQYF.

The chain is built from TRBV15 and TRBJ1-1, with D possibly being TRBD1 (6 bases). Germline V gene lookup returns CDR1 LNHNV and CDR2 YYDKDF (reference sequence). Between the trimmed V and J ends, which lost 7 bases and 0 bases, there was a span of 9 bases. The CDR3 has 13 amino acids. The CDR3 region has the DNA TGTGCCACCAAAGGGGGAATGAACACTGAAGCTTTCTTT. Translated: CATKGGMNTEAFF. Together with reference TRBV15 and TRBJ1-1, the CDR3 gives the full variable domain: DAMVIQNPRYQVTQFGKPVTLSCSQTLNHNVMYWYQQKSSQAPKLLFHYYDKDFNNEADTPDNFQSRRPNTSFCFLDIRSPGLGDTAMYLCATKGGMNTEAFFGQGTRLTVV.

The rearrangement links TRBV7-2 to TRBJ2-7, with D hard to call. The CDR3 contains 11 residues. V shed 6 bases and J shed 3 bases, with 6 bases lying between them. CDR1 SGHTA and CDR2 FQGNSA come from the germline V gene. DNA for the CDR3: TGTGCCAGCAGTACGGGCTACGAGCAGTACTTC. Protein sequence: CASSTGYEQYF. The full variable domain, completed using reference TRBV7-2 and TRBJ2-7, is GAGVSQSPSNKVTEKGKDVELRCDPISGHTALYWYRQSLGQGLEFLIYFQGNSAPDKSGLPSDRFSAERTGGSVSTLTIQRTQQEDSAVYLCASSTGYEQYFGPGTRLTVT.

The rearrangement links TRBV19 to TRBJ2-7; D is unresolved. Germline-derived CDR1 and CDR2 are LNHDA and SQIVND (reference sequence). Trimming left V 1 base short and J 6 bases short, with 4 bases between. This CDR3 contains 11 residues. The chain's CDR3 is CASSIGGEQYF. The CDR3 nucleotides are TGTGCCAGTAGTATAGGTGGCGAGCAGTACTTC.

This chain joins TRBV13 and TRBJ2-1; D possibly corresponds to TRBD2 (6 bases). The length of the CDR3 is 12 residues. V was trimmed by 7 bases and J by 4 bases, leaving 8 bases between them. Germline assignment: CDR1 PRHDT and CDR2 FYEKMQ (reference sequence). The CDR3 reads CASTRGYNEQFF. The CDR3 DNA follows: TGTGCCAGCACGCGGGGTTACAATGAGCAGTTCTTC.

This clone was observed a few times. The chain joins TRBV2 to TRBJ1-5, with 11 nucleotides matching TRBD1. With 6 bases clipped from V and 6 bases from J, the junction kept 10 bases outside the gene matches. The germline V gene has CDR1 SNHLY and CDR2 FYNNEI. The CDR3 has 16 residues. The CDR3 here is CASREQGTGGSQPQHF. The CDR3 DNA is TGTGCCAGCAGAGAACAAGGGACAGGGGGAAGTCAGCCCCAGCATTTT.

The chain employs TRBV30 and TRBJ1-2; 10 bases map to TRBD1. The germline V gene encodes CDR1 GTSNPN and CDR2 SVGIG (reference sequence). This CDR3 comprises 14 residues. The V gene end was trimmed by 8 bases and the J gene end by 2 bases; junction bases not matched to a gene: 8. For the CDR3, the DNA is TGTGCCGGTACCGGGACAGGGGTAAACTATGGCTACACCTTC. Translated: CAGTGTGVNYGYTF.